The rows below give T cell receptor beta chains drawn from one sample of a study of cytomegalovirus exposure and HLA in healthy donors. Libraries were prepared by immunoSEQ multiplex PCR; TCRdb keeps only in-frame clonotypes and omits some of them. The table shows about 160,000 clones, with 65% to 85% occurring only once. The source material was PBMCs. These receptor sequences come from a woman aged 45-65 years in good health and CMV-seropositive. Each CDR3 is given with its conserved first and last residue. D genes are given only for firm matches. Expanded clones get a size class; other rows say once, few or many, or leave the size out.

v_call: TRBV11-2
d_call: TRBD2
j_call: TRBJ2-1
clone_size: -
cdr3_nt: TGTGCCAGCAGCCGCGGACTAGATAACAATGAGCAGTTCTTC
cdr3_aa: CASSRGLDNNEQFF

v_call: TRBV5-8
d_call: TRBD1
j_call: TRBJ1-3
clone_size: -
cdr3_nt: TGTGCCAGCAGGGACAGGGTGATCGGTGGAAACACCATATATTTT
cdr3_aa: CASRDRVIGGNTIYF

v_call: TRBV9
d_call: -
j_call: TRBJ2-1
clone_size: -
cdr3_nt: TGTGCCAGCAGCGTAGGGGCTAGCGAGTACAATGAGCAGTTCTTC
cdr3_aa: CASSVGASEYNEQFF

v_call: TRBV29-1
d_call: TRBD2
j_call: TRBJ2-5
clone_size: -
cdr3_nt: TGCAGCGTTTTGGGCGGGAGGGCCTGGGAGACCCAGTACTTC
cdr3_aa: CSVLGGRAWETQYF

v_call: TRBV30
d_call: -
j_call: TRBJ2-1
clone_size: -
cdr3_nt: TGTGCCTGGAGTACCCAACGGGGCTACAATGAGCAGTTCTTC
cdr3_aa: CAWSTQRGYNEQFF

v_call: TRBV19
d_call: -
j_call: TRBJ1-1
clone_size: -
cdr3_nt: TGTGCCAGTAGTATGGGGGAGGTCCCTGAAGCTTTCTTT
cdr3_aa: CASSMGEVPEAFF

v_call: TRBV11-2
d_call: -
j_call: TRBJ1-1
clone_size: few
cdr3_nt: TGTGCCAGCAGCGCACAGGGTTCTACTGAAGCTTTCTTT
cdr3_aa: CASSAQGSTEAFF

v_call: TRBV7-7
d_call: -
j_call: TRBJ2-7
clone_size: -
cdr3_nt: TGTGCTAGCAGCTTAGCCGAGGCTAGCGAGCAGTACTTC
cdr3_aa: CASSLAEASEQYF

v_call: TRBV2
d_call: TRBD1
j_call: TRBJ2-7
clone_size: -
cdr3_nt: TGTGCCAGCAGAGGACAGGGGGGGTACGAGCAGTACTTC
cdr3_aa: CASRGQGGYEQYF

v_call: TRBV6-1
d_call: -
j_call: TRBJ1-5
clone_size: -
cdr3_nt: TGTGCCAGCAGTGAAGTAGGAGGGTTAGGGAATCAGCCCCAGCATTTT
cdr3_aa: CASSEVGGLGNQPQHF

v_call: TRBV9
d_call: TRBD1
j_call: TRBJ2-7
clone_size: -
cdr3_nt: TGTGCCAGCAGCACCTCCGGGACAGCCTACGAGCAGTACTTC
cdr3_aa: CASSTSGTAYEQYF

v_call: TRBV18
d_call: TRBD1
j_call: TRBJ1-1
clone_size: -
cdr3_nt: TGTGCCAGCTCATTACAGGGGGCTTGGACTGAAGCTTTCTTT
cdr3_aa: CASSLQGAWTEAFF

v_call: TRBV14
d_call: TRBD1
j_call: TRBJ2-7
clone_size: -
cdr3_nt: TGTGCCAGCAGCCGAACAGGGGATTACTCCTACGAGCAGTACTTC
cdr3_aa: CASSRTGDYSYEQYF

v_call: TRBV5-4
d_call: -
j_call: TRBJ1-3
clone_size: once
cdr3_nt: TGTGCCAGCAGTAGTGGGACATCTGGAAACACCATATATTTT
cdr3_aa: CASSSGTSGNTIYF

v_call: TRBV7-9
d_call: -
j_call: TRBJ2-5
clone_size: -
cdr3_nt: TGTGCCAGCAGCTCTGGCGGGCCTCTCGAAGAGCAGTACTTC
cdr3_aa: CASSSGGPLEEQYF

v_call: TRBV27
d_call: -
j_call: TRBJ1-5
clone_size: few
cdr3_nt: TGTGCCAGCAGTTTCGGGGTCCCTTCAACCCTACAGCCCCAGCATTTT
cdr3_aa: CASSFGVPSTLQPQHF